This is a list of T cell receptor beta chains from one sample in a study of blood T cell repertoires in COVID-19. Sequenced by immunoSEQ multiplex PCR; TCRdb stores in-frame clones only, minus some. The repertoire holds some 220,000 clones, with 85% to 90% as singletons. Sequenced material: PBMCs or T cells enriched from blood (not recorded which). The receptors were sampled from a woman aged 50 to 60 in a cohort exposed to, infected with or recovered from COVID-19 (not recorded which). The CDR3 runs from the conserved cysteine through the conserved F or W. D genes are given only for firm matches. Where a row states a size, it is once, few, many or the class of an expanded clone; other rows omit it.

D	size	J	V	CDR3	DNA
-	-	TRBJ2-2	TRBV4-2	CASSQVDTDTGELFF	TGTGCCAGCAGCCAAGTAGACACGGACACCGGGGAGCTGTTTTTT
TRBD1	-	TRBJ2-2	TRBV11-2	CASSLGRGVRTGATGELFF	TGTGCCAGCAGCTTAGGCCGGGGGGTCCGGACAGGGGCCACCGGGGAGCTGTTTTTT
TRBD1	-	TRBJ1-2	TRBV28	CASTDFRTGGLGYTF	TGTGCCAGCACAGATTTCCGGACAGGGGGTCTGGGCTACACCTTC
-	-	TRBJ1-6	TRBV3-1/TRBV3-2	CASSQVGEHSDNSPLHF	TGTGCCAGCAGCCAGGTCGGGGAACATTCGGATAATTCACCCCTCCACTTT
TRBD1	-	TRBJ2-2	TRBV19	CASSKDRGPTGELFF	TGTGCCAGTAGTAAGGACAGGGGGCCAACCGGGGAGCTGTTTTTT
TRBD1	-	TRBJ1-4	TRBV28	CASRGDRGRVNEKLFF	TGTGCCAGCAGGGGAGACAGGGGGCGGGTTAATGAAAAACTGTTTTTT
TRBD1	-	TRBJ1-5	TRBV7-2	CASSTGTGVQPQHF	TGTGCCAGCAGCACCGGGACAGGGGTTCAGCCCCAGCATTTT
TRBD2	-	TRBJ2-3	TRBV11-2	CASSFLASGVLGDTQYF	TGTGCCAGCAGCTTCCTGGCTAGCGGGGTCCTGGGGGATACGCAGTATTTT
-	-	TRBJ1-5	TRBV6-2/TRBV6-3	CASSPRGQPQHF	TGTGCCAGCAGTCCCCGGGGTCAGCCCCAGCATTTT
TRBD1	-	TRBJ1-1	TRBV27	CASSADRVGNTEAFF	TGTGCCAGCAGTGCAGACAGGGTAGGGAACACTGAAGCTTTCTTT
-	-	TRBJ1-5	TRBV6-5	CASSYSAGYQPQHF	TGTGCCAGCAGTTACTCGGCGGGATATCAGCCCCAGCATTTT
TRBD1	-	TRBJ1-1	TRBV7-6	CASSPTGDPEAFF	TGTGCCAGCAGCCCAACAGGGGACCCTGAAGCTTTCTTT
-	-	TRBJ1-2	TRBV28	CASSPQGAVDGYTF	TGTGCCAGCAGTCCCCAAGGGGCAGTTGATGGCTACACCTTC
-	-	TRBJ2-7	TRBV5-6	CASSFSGRASYEQYF	TGTGCCAGCAGCTTCTCGGGCAGGGCCTCCTACGAGCAGTACTTC
TRBD1	many	TRBJ2-2	TRBV5-6	CASSLVQGDTGELFF	TGTGCCAGCAGCTTGGTTCAGGGGGACACCGGGGAGCTGTTTTTT
-	-	TRBJ1-1	TRBV7-9	CASSPGLNWNTEAFF	TGTGCCAGCAGCCCGGGTCTAAACTGGAACACTGAAGCTTTCTTT
-	-	TRBJ1-2	TRBV25-1	CASSEVDGYTF	TGTGCCAGCAGTGAGGTAGATGGCTACACCTTC